This is a list of T cell receptor beta chains from one sample in a study of blood T cell repertoires in COVID-19. Sequencing was performed with immunoSEQ multiplex PCR; in TCRdb, only in-frame clones are kept and a portion is missing. The table has hundreds of thousands of clones, roughly 90% seen once. The sample taken for sequencing was peripheral blood. The receptors were gathered from a man in his fifties or sixties who had recovered from COVID-19. The CDR3 runs from the conserved cysteine through the conserved F or W.

v_call	j_call	cdr3_aa
TRBV30	TRBJ1-3	CAWTLGGSGNTIYF
TRBV19	TRBJ1-1	CASSLRTGGLSTEAFF
TRBV10-3	TRBJ2-3	CAIRGGAGAEDTQYF
TRBV19	TRBJ2-1	CASSSVGAYNEQFF
TRBV18	TRBJ1-1	CASSPQQGRNTEAFF
TRBV19	TRBJ1-1	CASSTRQFTEAFF
TRBV9	TRBJ2-7	CASSVEASFHEQYF
TRBV6-2/TRBV6-3	TRBJ2-7	CASSLLGYEQYF
TRBV7-9	TRBJ2-7	CASSLVGVYYEQYF
TRBV19	TRBJ2-7	CASSITAGGPYEQYF
TRBV11-2	TRBJ1-3	CASSLGRGNTIYF
TRBV11-2	TRBJ2-3	CASSAAGGGQYF
TRBV18	TRBJ1-5	CASSSDRGNQPQHF
TRBV4-1	TRBJ2-2	CASSRGQGGPGELFF
TRBV3-1/TRBV3-2	TRBJ1-6	CASSQEGAGGNSPLHF
TRBV4-3	TRBJ2-1	CASSPRLAGGSHGSYNEQFF
TRBV3-1/TRBV3-2	TRBJ2-1	CASSQPISKRNEQFF
TRBV24-1	TRBJ2-3	CATRRDSGPPSVRTQYF
TRBV5-1	TRBJ1-3	CASSTEGRAASGNTIYF
TRBV9	TRBJ2-2	CASSVLGTSGTGELFF
TRBV21-1	TRBJ1-5	CASSKSAGCDQPQHF
TRBV18	TRBJ1-2	CASSPLGQGNNYGYTF
TRBV14	TRBJ1-2	CASSPLRNYGYTF
TRBV19	TRBJ2-5	CASSPGLAGVSETQYF
TRBV7-2	TRBJ2-3	CASSLMGGAPYTQYF
TRBV30	TRBJ1-3	CAWGQGSGNTIYF
TRBV7-3	TRBJ2-3	CASSLTATSDTQYF
TRBV10-3	TRBJ2-7	CAISESAGVPYEQYF
TRBV7-3	TRBJ2-5	CASSPQRLAGAETQYF
TRBV7-3	TRBJ2-5	CASSLNRGYQETQYF
TRBV5-1	TRBJ1-4	CASSLDTGNEKLFF
TRBV19	TRBJ2-5	CASSTRAGGGETQYF